What follows is one T cell receptor beta chain and its context. Its antigen remains undetermined. Base qualities are not provided; no much larger clone lies one nucleotide away. The CDR3 regions of human TCRbeta chains were analyzed by immunosequencing. As for the original processing: Repertoire TCRs were checked for matches against a reference library of SARS-CoV-2-specific TCRs that had been generated using the MIRA antigen-specificity platform. Breadth was defined as the fraction of unique TCRs that were SARS-CoV-2-associated, and depth was defined as the fraction of total T cells that were SARS-CoV-2-associated. Using the MIRA data, each spike-specific TCR was assigned both to the spike region to which the TCR was reactive and to a CD4 or CD8 class. Log10-transformed breadth and depth values were compared by one-way ANOVA with Sidak's multiple comparisons tests. The source is immuneACCESS, and TCRdb retained only in-frame sequences with V and J called. Part of the clones is not carried over; for the studies checked, unresolved V genes explain less than half of this, and the remainder is unexplained. The DNA gave D and trimming, while V, J and clone size come from that table. The sample contains roughly 170,000 clones, 88% of them found a single time. The top ten clonotypes cover approximately 0.5% of the sample.

The time point label here, explained by the study, means: baseline before first vaccination. Samples from vaccinated people were obtained from the UK trials COV001 and COV002, which included a single-blind randomized controlled phase 2/3 trial of AZD1222 (ChAdOx1 nCoV-19) in healthy adults. For TCRbeta chain sequencing, PBMC samples from trial participants were taken at day 0 and at day 28 after the second dose. The sample originates from a study of T cell responses to AZD1222 COVID-19 vaccine (dated by TCRdb to about 2021). Regarding the research as a whole: AZD1222 recipients with second doses at about 4 weeks or about 12 weeks were pooled, because spike-specific TCR depth and breadth did not differ between schedules. TCR sequencing covered 230 to 250 trial participants: 207 given two doses of AZD1222 and 26 given two doses of MenACWY control vaccine. Trial participants were enrolled into age subgroups of 18-55, 56-69 and 70-plus years, which contained about 150, 27 and 61 TCR-sequenced participants, respectively.

Unmatched junction bases come to 5, with V trimmed by 2 bases and J by 7 bases. There are 15 amino acids in the CDR3, from cysteine to phenylalanine inclusive. Only the CDR3 DNA stays, 45 bases, in frame from base 1. Via the germline V gene, CDR1 is SGDLS and CDR2 YYNGEE. What the work shows at the level of the full study, not this receptor alone: The whole spike protein was spanned by vaccine-associated CD4 TCRs, and dominant responses were seen in regions 160-218 and 743-854. No day 14 peak-response samples were available, so repertoires were characterized only after the peak T cell response. Epitopes outside the regions mutated in the B.1.351 and B.1.1.7 variants were reportedly recognized by nearly half of the unique spike-specific TCRs. After two AZD1222 doses, both the breadth and the depth of spike-specific TCRs were significantly higher than at day 0 and than in MenACWY recipients. Only five or six AZD1222 recipients were SARS-CoV-2 seropositive at baseline, limiting conclusions about previously exposed vaccinees. In the small 56-69-year group, the increase in depth fell short of significance, most likely because of low power. Participants were mostly white British, with more females than males. The authors suggested clonal diversity may have been underestimated.

This TCR derives from an adult in good health. The chain couples TRBV9 to TRBJ1-6; 8 central bases correspond to TRBD1. Sequenced here: peripheral blood, sampled on day 0 of AZD1222 vaccination. The CDR3 reads as follows: CASSVRGTGNSPLHF. In nucleotides, the sequence is TGTGCCAGCAGCGTTCGGGGGACAGGCAATTCACCCCTCCACTTT.